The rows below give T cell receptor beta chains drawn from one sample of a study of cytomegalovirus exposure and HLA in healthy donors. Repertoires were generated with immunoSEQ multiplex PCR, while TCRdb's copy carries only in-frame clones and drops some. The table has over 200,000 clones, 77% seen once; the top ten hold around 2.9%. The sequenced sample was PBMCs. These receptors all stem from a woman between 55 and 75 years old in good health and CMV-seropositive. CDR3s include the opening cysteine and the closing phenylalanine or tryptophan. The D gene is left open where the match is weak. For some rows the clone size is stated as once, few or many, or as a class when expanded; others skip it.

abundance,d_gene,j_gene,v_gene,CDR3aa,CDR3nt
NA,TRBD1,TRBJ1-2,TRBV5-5,CASSLSWDRGRHGYGYTF,TGTGCCAGCAGCTTGTCCTGGGACAGGGGGCGTCATGGCTATGGCTACACCTTC
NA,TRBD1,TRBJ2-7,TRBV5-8,CASSYRTGWHYEQYF,TGTGCCAGCAGCTATCGGACAGGGTGGCACTACGAGCAGTACTTC
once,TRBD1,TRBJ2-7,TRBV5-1,CASSLPGGLYEQYF,TGCGCCAGCAGCTTACCAGGGGGCCTCTACGAGCAGTACTTC
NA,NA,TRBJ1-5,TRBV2,CASRLQVSNQPQHF,TGTGCCAGCAGACTACAAGTTAGCAATCAGCCCCAGCATTTT
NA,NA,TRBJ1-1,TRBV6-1,CASSLPGVEAFF,TGTGCCAGCAGTCTCCCGGGGGTTGAAGCTTTCTTT
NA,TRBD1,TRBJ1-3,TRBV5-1,CASSVTTGLSGNTIYF,TGCGCCAGCAGCGTTACGACAGGGCTCTCTGGAAACACCATATATTTT
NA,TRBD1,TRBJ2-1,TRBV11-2,CASSYTQGALRIEQFF,TGTGCCAGCAGCTATACCCAGGGGGCACTTCGGATTGAGCAGTTCTTC
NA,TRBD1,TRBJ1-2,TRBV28,CASNRQGEDYGYTF,TGTGCCAGCAATCGACAGGGAGAAGACTATGGCTACACCTTC
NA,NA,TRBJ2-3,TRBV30,CAWRTQSTDTQYF,TGTGCCTGGCGGACACAAAGCACAGATACGCAGTATTTT
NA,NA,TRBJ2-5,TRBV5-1,CASSFQGSEETQYF,TGCGCCAGCAGCTTCCAGGGATCAGAAGAGACCCAGTACTTC
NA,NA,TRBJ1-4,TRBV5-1,CASSLGLTGEKLFF,TGCGCCAGCAGCCTGGGACTAACTGGTGAAAAACTGTTTTTT
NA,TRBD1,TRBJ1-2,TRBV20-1,CSARRDRGGTF,TGCAGTGCTAGACGAGACAGGGGGGGCACCTTC
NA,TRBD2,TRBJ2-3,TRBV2,CASNLAGDTQYF,TGTGCCAGCAATCTAGCGGGAGATACGCAGTATTTT
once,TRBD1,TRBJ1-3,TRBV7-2,CASSSGGISGNTIYF,TGTGCCAGCAGCTCAGGGGGGATCTCTGGAAACACCATATATTTT
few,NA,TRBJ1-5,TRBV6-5,CASSYGGATGQPQHF,TGTGCCAGCAGTTACGGCGGGGCTACAGGACAGCCCCAGCATTTT